The 29 T cell receptor beta chains listed next were all sequenced from one sample in a study of T-cell memory formation after mild COVID-19. TCRdb reanalysed the 5' RACE reads using MiXCR and keeps one entry per CDR3 protein. The sample has about 560,000 distinct CDR3 sequences, 20% to 25% seen once. Sequenced: PBMCs or a T cell subset sorted from them (not recorded which). These receptors originate from an adult woman who had mild COVID-19 (a few samples of this study predate the infection). Cell type and time point are not known.

This clonotype was observed at least ten times. The J gene is TRBJ2-6, the V gene TRBV12-3 or TRBV12-4, with D perhaps given as TRBD1 or TRBD2 (5 bases each). V dropped 4 bases and J dropped 1 base, with 17 bases sitting between them. The CDR3 has 18 residues. In nucleotides, the CDR3 is TGTGCCAGCAGTTCGGGACCTACTAGGGGATCTGGGGCCAACGTCCTGACTTTC. Translated, it gives CASSSGPTRGSGANVLTF.

This clonotype was picked up a small number of times. The CDR3 DNA follows: TGTGCCAGCAGCTTAACCCTAGCGGGAGGGCCAGGGACCGGGGAGCTGTTTTTT. It translates to CASSLTLAGGPGTGELFF. The rearrangement joins TRBV7-6 to TRBJ2-2; 12 nucleotides line up with TRBD2. J lost 5 bases, V lost 2 bases, and 9 bases had no gene match. The CDR3 is 18 residues long. Per the germline V gene, CDR1 is SGHVS and CDR2 is FNYEAQ.

This clonotype was seen a handful of times. The chain recombines TRBV27 with TRBJ2-6; 10 nucleotides agree with TRBD2. The CDR3 covers 18 residues. The germline V gene has CDR1 MNHEY and CDR2 SMNVEV (reference sequence). With V trimmed by 6 bases and J by 1 base, 9 bases remained unmatched. The CDR3 nucleotides read TGTGCCAGCAGACTAGCGGGGATTCTGGTATCTGGGGCCAACGTCCTGACTTTC. It specifies CASRLAGILVSGANVLTF.

This clonotype was seen a handful of times. The chain uses TRBV6-6 and TRBJ2-3; no firm D call. Trimming stripped 2 bases from V and 2 bases from J, with 8 bases between. The CDR3 consists of 14 residues. Per germline, CDR1 MNHNY and CDR2 SVGAGI (reference sequence). The CDR3 protein is CASSYPPFTDTQYF. CDR3 nucleotide sequence: TGTGCCAGCAGTTACCCACCCTTCACAGATACGCAGTATTTT.

The table lists this clonotype with a few counts. The rearrangement joins TRBV12-3 or TRBV12-4 to TRBJ1-5; no reliable D call. This CDR3 is built from 17 residues. V lost 7 bases and J lost 11, with 30 bases in between. Written as DNA, the CDR3 is TGTGCCAGCAACCTTAAGAGGCCGGTGCCTCAATATTTGGCCCAGCATTTT. It translates to CASNLKRPVPQYLAQHF.

This chain connects TRBV24-1 to TRBJ2-3, with 11 bases identical to TRBD1. The germline V gene has CDR1 KGHDR and CDR2 SFDVKD. The CDR3 is 16 residues long. With 2 bases clipped from V and 6 bases from J, the junction kept 6 bases outside the gene matches. The CDR3 nucleotides are TGTGCCACCAGTGATTCGGGACAGGGGGAAGGTGATACGCAGTATTTT. Its protein is CATSDSGQGEGDTQYF.

This chain uses TRBV7-6 with TRBJ2-7, with 8 bases aligning to TRBD2. In germline, CDR1 is SGHVS, CDR2 FNYEAQ. J gave up 4 bases and V 5 bases, and 22 bases lay outside the gene matches. This CDR3 contains 19 residues. CDR3 loop: CASSPRRRGGEYGNYEQYF. In nucleotides, the CDR3 is TGTGCCAGCAGCCCCCGGCGTCGGGGGGGGGAGTACGGGAATTACGAGCAGTACTTC.

The chain carries TRBV7-6 and TRBJ2-2, with TRBD2 matching 11 bases. The V gene's germline CDR1 is SGHVS and CDR2 FNYEAQ. Trimming cost V 5 bases and J 2 bases; bases outside gene matches: 7. The CDR3 is made up of 17 amino acids. This CDR3 reads CASSPRLAGTNTGELFF. CDR3 bases: TGTGCCAGCAGCCCCCGACTAGCGGGGACAAACACCGGGGAGCTGTTTTTT.

The V and J genes are TRBV3-1 and TRBJ1-1, with unresolved D. V was shortened by 0 bases and J by 10 bases, with 15 bases between the two germline ends. Germline V gene lookup returns CDR1 LGHDT and CDR2 YNNKEL (reference sequence). The CDR3 is 14 residues long. Here the CDR3 DNA reads TGTGCCAGCAGCCAAGATGGGAACTCCCGACGAGCTTTCTTT. Protein product: CASSQDGNSRRAFF. Full variable domain (rest looked up from reference TRBV3-1 and TRBJ1-1): DTAVSQTPKYLVTQMGNDKSIKCEQNLGHDTMYWYKQDSKKFLKIMFSYNNKELIINETVPNRFSPKSPDKAHLNLHINSLELGDSAVYFCASSQDGNSRRAFFGQGTRLTVV.

The chain employs TRBV4-1 and TRBJ2-7; TRBD1 matches 8 bases. Germline CDR1 reads MGHRA; CDR2 reads YSYEKL. J lost 6 bases, V lost 5 bases, and 12 bases had no gene match. The CDR3 is 15 residues long. In DNA, the CDR3 is TGCGCCAGCAGCTTCCTCGGGGACAGGCGCCGCGAGCAGTACTTC. The encoded protein is CASSFLGDRRREQYF.

This clonotype was picked up many times. The rearrangement joins TRBV6-1 to TRBJ2-7; D not certain. The CDR3 has 12 amino acids. V was pared by 3 bases and J by 3 bases, with 6 bases between. Germline assignment: CDR1 MNHNS and CDR2 SASEGT. The CDR3 protein is CASSDDLYEQYF. The CDR3 DNA follows: TGTGCCAGCAGTGATGACCTCTACGAGCAGTACTTC.

Turning to this clonotype: The CDR3 end shows no conserved phenylalanine or tryptophan, and so a read error is likely. The V call is TRBV5-6, the J call TRBJ1-1; possible D gene TRBD1, 6 bases. This CDR3 comprises 14 residues. Germline V gene lookup returns CDR1 SGHDT and CDR2 YYEEEE. The germline V and J ends were trimmed by 3 bases and 1 base, with 10 bases remaining between them. This CDR3 is CASSSQGGNTEAFL. In DNA, the CDR3 is TGTGCCAGCAGCTCACAGGGAGGGAACACTGAAGCTTTCTTA.

This clonotype has just a few counts. The rearrangement joins TRBV7-2 to TRBJ2-3; D might be TRBD2 (6 bases). Trimming shortened V by 6 bases and J by 2 bases, and 18 bases separated the two germline ends. Germline CDR1 SGHTA, CDR2 FQGNSA. This CDR3 region has 16 residues. The CDR3 region is CASRPQGLISTDTQYF. The CDR3, as DNA: TGTGCCAGCAGGCCCCAGGGACTGATCTCCACAGATACGCAGTATTTT.

The chain employs TRBV27 and TRBJ2-3; D gene ambiguous. Germline V gene lookup returns CDR1 MNHEY and CDR2 SMNVEV (reference sequence). CDR3 length: 13 amino acids. V was clipped by 0 bases and J by 5 bases, with 6 bases between them. Here the CDR3 DNA reads TGTGCCAGCAGTTTATCGGTAGAAGATACGCAGTATTTT. Its translation: CASSLSVEDTQYF.

This clonotype was recorded many times. The chain uses TRBV27 and TRBJ2-7; D perhaps matches TRBD2 (7 bases). Germline CDR1 is MNHEY and CDR2 is SMNVEV (reference sequence). This CDR3 contains 13 residues. Trimming removed 6 bases at V and 4 bases at J, with 13 bases between. The CDR3 loop reads CASRGGAMYEQYF. As DNA, the CDR3 is TGTGCCAGCAGGGGGGGGGCTATGTACGAGCAGTACTTC.

This chain connects TRBV7-9 to TRBJ2-7; TRBD1 matches 8 bases. The J segment lost 4 bases and the V segment lost 5 bases, leaving 10 bases of the junction unmatched. Germline CDR1 reads SEHNR; CDR2 reads FQNEAQ (reference sequence). The CDR3 spans 15 residues. The CDR3 DNA is TGTGCCAGCAGCCCCTGGACAGGGAGCTTGTACGAGCAGTACTTC. Amino acids: CASSPWTGSLYEQYF.

This clonotype has just a few counts. The CDR3 loop reads CASSQIQQGGNEKLFF. CDR3 coding DNA: TGCGCCAGCAGCCAAATCCAGCAGGGGGGGAATGAAAAACTGTTTTTT. This sequence joins TRBV4-1 and TRBJ1-4, with 7 bases aligning to TRBD1. Trimming removed 2 bases from V and 5 bases from J; junction bases left unmatched: 8. Germline V lookup: CDR1 MGHRA, CDR2 YSYEKL. This CDR3 is 16 amino acids long.

This chain joins TRBV2 and TRBJ2-1; TRBD1 aligns across 7 bases. CDR3 size: 16 residues. The trim removed 6 bases at V and 15 bases at J, leaving 23 bases unmatched. Germline assignment: CDR1 SNHLY and CDR2 FYNNEI. The chain's CDR3 is CASSPTTTGYGGRRFF. The CDR3 coding sequence is TGTGCCAGCAGCCCAACAACGACAGGGTACGGAGGCCGGCGGTTCTTC.

This clonotype was seen a few times. The rearrangement uses TRBV4-3 and TRBJ1-1; 10 nucleotides match TRBD1. CDR3 length equals 17 residues. Looked up from germline, CDR1 is LGHNA and CDR2 is YSLEER. V trimming: 2 bases; J trimming: 5 bases; junction bases outside the gene matches: 11. The DNA of the CDR3 is TGCGCCAGCAGCCAAAGACCCTTTGGACAGGGGGTAACTGAAGCTTTCTTT. Translated, it gives CASSQRPFGQGVTEAFF.

This rearrangement joins TRBV9 to TRBJ2-1; tentatively, D is TRBD1 or TRBD2 (5 bases each). This CDR3 is built from 15 residues. Trimming cost V 0 bases and J 7 bases, with 14 bases left between them. CDR1 is SGDLS, CDR2 YYNGEE, per germline. The CDR3 region is CASSVGEGIQNEQFF. CDR3 DNA: TGTGCCAGCAGCGTAGGAGAGGGGATACAGAATGAGCAGTTCTTC.

The V call is TRBV7-2, the J call TRBJ2-3; the D gene is possibly TRBD1 (5 bases). The CDR3 covers 14 residues. Germline-derived CDR1 and CDR2 are SGHTA and FQGNSA. Trimming removed 2 bases at V and 4 bases at J, with 10 bases between. The CDR3 here is CASSLNFRADTQYF. The CDR3 coding sequence is TGTGCCAGCAGCTTAAATTTCAGGGCAGATACGCAGTATTTT.

The chain links TRBV24-1 to TRBJ2-3, with 9 bases fitting TRBD2. The V segment lost 5 bases and the J segment 5 bases; nucleotides outside the gene matches: 10. The CDR3 covers 16 residues. Germline V gives CDR1 KGHDR, CDR2 SFDVKD. The DNA of the CDR3 is TGTGCCACCAGTGCTTGGCGGGGGGGTGTAGGAGATACGCAGTATTTT. Amino acid sequence: CATSAWRGGVGDTQYF.

This clonotype has a handful of counts. The chain uses TRBV29-1 and TRBJ2-7; a possible D gene is TRBD2 (7 bases). Germline V gene sequence: CDR1 SQVTM, CDR2 ANQGSEA. The CDR3 has 14 residues. Trimming took off 3 bases at V and 0 bases at J, with 12 bases between the two ends. CDR3 sequence: CSVEGAGDSYEQYF. DNA for the CDR3: TGCAGCGTTGAGGGGGCGGGGGACTCCTACGAGCAGTACTTC.

The CDR3 is CASSPTGGPGTEAFF. CDR3 DNA: TGTGCCAGCTCACCCACAGGGGGCCCAGGGACTGAAGCTTTCTTT. The J gene is TRBJ1-1, the V gene TRBV18; 9 nucleotides align to TRBD1. After removal of 3 bases from V and 5 bases from J, the junction contained 7 bases not matched to a gene. CDR3 length equals 15 residues. From germline, CDR1 is KGHSH and CDR2 LQKENI.

The chain uses TRBV20-1 and TRBJ1-2; TRBD1 agrees at 8 bases. The CDR3 spans 13 residues. Germline CDR1 DFQATT, CDR2 SNEGSKA (reference sequence). The V segment lost 7 bases and the J segment 1 base; nucleotides outside the gene matches: 5. Here the CDR3 reads CSVTDRVNYGYTF. The CDR3 bases are TGCAGTGTGACGGACAGGGTTAACTATGGCTACACCTTC.

This clonotype was counted only a few times. The chain employs TRBV9 and TRBJ2-3, with TRBD2 matching over 9 bases. The CDR3 extends over 15 amino acids. Germline CDR1 reads SGDLS; CDR2 reads YYNGEE. The trim removed 3 bases at V and 10 bases at J, leaving 12 bases unmatched. This CDR3 reads CASSEDLFAGGSQYF. The CDR3 coding sequence is TGTGCCAGCAGCGAGGACCTCTTCGCGGGGGGGTCGCAGTATTTT.

This sequence joins TRBV11-3 and TRBJ2-5; 7 nucleotides line up with TRBD2. Germline trimming cut 4 bases from V and 3 bases from J; bases unmatched to any gene: 2. This CDR3 contains 13 residues. Per the germline V gene, CDR1 is SGHNT and CDR2 is YENEEA. CDR3 nucleotide sequence: TGTGCCAGCAGCTCCCTAGCGGAAGAGACCCAGTACTTC. Translation: CASSSLAEETQYF. The full variable domain, with the rest looked up from reference TRBV11-3 and TRBJ2-5, is EAGVVQSPRYKIIEKKQPVAFWCNPISGHNTLYWYLQNLGQGPELLIRYENEEAVDDSQLPKDRFSAERLKGVDSTLKIQPAELGDSAVYLCASSSLAEETQYFGPGTRLLVL.

This clonotype was observed a handful of times. The CDR3 loop is CSVDSVKNIQYF. In DNA form, the CDR3 reads TGCAGCGTTGATTCTGTAAAAAACATTCAGTACTTC. The J gene is TRBJ2-4, the V gene TRBV29-1, with unresolved D. The V end was cut by 3 bases, the J end by 4 bases, with 7 bases between. The CDR3 runs to 12 residues. Germline loops: CDR1 SQVTM, CDR2 ANQGSEA.

V gene TRBV5-1 combines with J gene TRBJ2-1; TRBD2 is a possible D gene (6 bases). Germline CDR1 is SGHRS and CDR2 is YFSETQ. The CDR3 spans 16 residues. V dropped 4 bases and J dropped 5 bases, with 19 bases sitting between them. CDR3 in amino acids: CASSHTSSKPDNEQFF. CDR3 nucleotides: TGCGCCAGCAGCCACACTAGCTCCAAGCCTGACAATGAGCAGTTCTTC.